One sample yielded the 4 T cell receptor beta chains listed below, sequenced in a study of T cell responses to AZD1222 COVID-19 vaccine. Using immunoSEQ multiplex PCR, the repertoire was profiled, and TCRdb retains in-frame clones only, with some absent. Here the sample spans 95,000 to 150,000 clones, roughly 90% being singletons. Sample: peripheral blood, taken on day 0 of AZD1222 vaccination. The receptors come from an adult in good health.

This clone occurred a few times. V is TRBV19 and J is TRBJ2-2, with D uncertain. V was clipped by 0 bases and J by 5 bases, with 7 bases between them. This CDR3 region has 14 residues. CDR1 LNHDA and CDR2 SQIVND come from the germline V gene (reference sequence). The CDR3 coding sequence is TGTGCCAGTAGTATAGATGAGTGGACCGGGGAGCTGTTTTTT. Translated: CASSIDEWTGELFF. The entire variable domain, with the rest obtained from reference TRBV19 and TRBJ2-2, is as follows: DGGITQSPKYLFRKEGQNVTLSCEQNLNHDAMYWYRQDPGQGLRLIYYSQIVNDFQKGDIAEGYSVSREKKESFPLTVTSAQKNPTAFYLCASSIDEWTGELFFGEGSRLTVL.

The chain uses TRBV27 and TRBJ2-1; 7 bases match TRBD2. Losses at the gene ends were 0 bases for V and 9 bases for J; bases not matched to a gene: 8. This CDR3 region has 15 residues. Germline CDR1 and CDR2: MNHEY and SMNVEV (reference sequence). CDR3 residues: CASSLSRTSLAEQFF. DNA for the CDR3: TGTGCCAGCAGTTTATCGAGGACTAGTTTGGCTGAGCAGTTCTTC.

The rearrangement joins TRBV5-1 to TRBJ2-1; 8 bases fit TRBD2. V was clipped by 0 bases and J by 6 bases; unmatched bases: 8. Germline V gene lookup returns CDR1 SGHRS and CDR2 YFSETQ. The CDR3 contains 16 residues. This chain's CDR3 is CASSLEYSGIGNEQFF. CDR3 DNA: TGCGCCAGCAGCTTGGAGTATAGCGGGATCGGCAATGAGCAGTTCTTC.

V gene TRBV19 combines with J gene TRBJ2-7, with D possibly being TRBD2 (5 bases). The CDR3 totals 14 residues. CDR1 is LNHDA and CDR2 is SQIVND in the germline V gene (reference sequence). With 7 bases removed from V and 0 bases from J, the gap between germline ends came to 13 bases. CDR3 sequence: CASNSGTSSYEQYF. The CDR3 DNA follows: TGTGCCAGTAACAGCGGAACCTCCTCCTACGAGCAGTACTTC.